These T cell receptor beta chains were read from a single sample in a study of identical twins. TCRdb reanalysed the 5' RACE reads using MiXCR and keeps one entry per CDR3 protein. The top ten clones hold approximately 0.25% of a sample with 1.5 million to 2 million distinct CDR3 sequences, about 32% of them seen once. The sequencing sample was made of cord blood. These receptor sequences come from a newborn girl in good health. Both conserved end residues are part of each CDR3. The D gene is left open where the match is weak. A clone size is listed for some rows: how often the clone was seen (once, few, many), or a class if it is expanded.

>few|TRBD1|TRBJ1-6|TRBV20-1
TGCAGTGCACGGGACAGGGCTTCTTCACCCCTCCACTTT
CSARDRASSPLHF
>-|TRBD2|TRBJ2-1|TRBV9
TGTGCCAGCAGCGTCGCGGCGGGAGCAGGGTCCTACAATGAGCAGTTCTTC
CASSVAAGAGSYNEQFF
>once|-|TRBJ2-5|TRBV21-1
TGTGCCAGCAGAAGACTAGCGAGGCGCCAAGAGACCCAGTACTTC
CASRRLARRQETQYF
>-|-|TRBJ2-7|TRBV6-5
TGTGCCAGCAGTTACACCGGCCACCGCCCCTACGAGCAGTACTTC
CASSYTGHRPYEQYF
>few|TRBD2|TRBJ2-3|TRBV20-1
TGCAGTGCCCCCCTCGGCGGGGGGGACACAGATACGCAGTATTTT
CSAPLGGGDTDTQYF
>few|TRBD1|TRBJ2-3|TRBV27
TGTGCCAGCAGAATTGACAGGGGTGATGCAGATACGCAGTATTTT
CASRIDRGDADTQYF
>-|TRBD1|TRBJ2-7|TRBV27
TGTGCCAGCAGTTCCTGGACAGGGGGGGACTACGAGCAGTACTTC
CASSSWTGGDYEQYF
>few|TRBD2|TRBJ2-5|TRBV11-2
TGTGCCAGCAGCTTAATACTAGCGGTGTTCCAAGAGACCCAGTACTTC
CASSLILAVFQETQYF
>many|-|TRBJ1-2|TRBV6-5
TGTGCCAGCAGTTACTCTACGACAGGTGTTGGCTACACCTTC
CASSYSTTGVGYTF
>-|-|TRBJ1-2|TRBV25-1
TGTGCCAGCAGTGGCCCAGGGGTTGGCTACACCTTC
CASSGPGVGYTF
>-|TRBD2|TRBJ2-3|TRBV28
TGTGCCAGCAGAGGCGCTAGCGGGACTAGCACAGATACGCAGTATTTT
CASRGASGTSTDTQYF
>many|-|TRBJ1-4|TRBV6-6
TGTGCCAGCAGCCCGGGGGGGTTGAATGAAAAACTGTTTTTT
CASSPGGLNEKLFF
>-|-|TRBJ2-7|TRBV5-1
TGCGCCAGCAGCTTGGCCGGACTCCCAGGGGAGCAGTACTTC
CASSLAGLPGEQYF
>few|-|TRBJ2-7|TRBV20-1
TGCAGTGCTAGACACAACAACCCGGATGGCTCTTACGAGCAGTACTTC
CSARHNNPDGSYEQYF
>few|TRBD2|TRBJ2-7|TRBV18
TGTGCCAGCTCACCAATAGAGCGGGGGAGCTCCTACGAGCAGTACTTC
CASSPIERGSSYEQYF
>few|-|TRBJ2-5|TRBV5-1
TGCGCCAGCAGCTTGATGGGGCCCCAAGAGACCCAGTACTTC
CASSLMGPQETQYF
>few|TRBD1|TRBJ2-7|TRBV15
TGTGCCACCAGCATCGGGACAGGTGACTACGAGCAGTACTTC
CATSIGTGDYEQYF
>-|TRBD2|TRBJ2-1|TRBV6-2/TRBV6-3
TGTGCCAGCAGTTACTCGATAGCGGGAAGTTACAATGAGCAGTTCTTC
CASSYSIAGSYNEQFF
>few|-|TRBJ2-4|TRBV12-3/TRBV12-4
TGTGCCAGCAGTGCCCAGGCCGAGGCCAAAAACATTCAGTACTTC
CASSAQAEAKNIQYF
>few|TRBD2|TRBJ2-5|TRBV24-1
TGTGCCACCAGTGATTTTAGGGAGCGGGAGGAAGAGACCCAGTACTTC
CATSDFREREEETQYF
>-|TRBD2|TRBJ2-1|TRBV29-1
TGCAGCGTTGGAGCGGGGATACTCAATGAGCAGTTCTTC
CSVGAGILNEQFF
>-|TRBD1|TRBJ1-1|TRBV18
TGTGCCAGCTCAACTCAGACAGGGGAAGGAACTGAAGCTTTCTTT
CASSTQTGEGTEAFF
>-|-|TRBJ2-1|TRBV19
TGTGCCAGTAGTCTGAGACATGGGGATGAGCAGTTCTTC
CASSLRHGDEQFF
>-|-|TRBJ2-1|TRBV3-1
TGTGCCAGCAGCCAAGTTCTTACCCGGACTGGCAATGAGCAGTTCTTC
CASSQVLTRTGNEQFF
>few|TRBD1|TRBJ1-2|TRBV12-3/TRBV12-4
TGTGCCAGCAGTTTGACAGGGGTGAACCCGGGTATCGGTGGCTACACCTTC
CASSLTGVNPGIGGYTF
>-|TRBD2|TRBJ2-5|TRBV29-1
TGCAGCGTTGCGGGGCTAGCGGGACTCCAAGAGACCCAGTACTTC
CSVAGLAGLQETQYF
>few|TRBD2|TRBJ2-3|TRBV20-1
TGCAGTGCTCATACGACTAGCGGGAGCCCAGATACGCAGTATTTT
CSAHTTSGSPDTQYF
>few|-|TRBJ2-4|TRBV7-9
TGTTCCAGCAGCCGAATGGACATTCAGTACTTC
CSSSRMDIQYF
>few|-|TRBJ2-5|TRBV7-2
TGTGCCAGCAGCTTAGCCCGGCAGAGGGTCCAAGAGACCCAGTACTTC
CASSLARQRVQETQYF
>-|-|TRBJ2-7|TRBV20-1
TGCAGTGCTAGAGGGGGACTGCCTCCCTACGAGCAGTACTTC
CSARGGLPPYEQYF
>-|TRBD2|TRBJ2-3|TRBV4-1
TGCGCCAGCAGCCAGTCCCCTAGCGGGGGGACAGATACGCAGTATTTT
CASSQSPSGGTDTQYF
>few|TRBD1|TRBJ2-7|TRBV29-1
TGCAGCGTTCGGACAGGGACAACCTACGAGCAGTACTTC
CSVRTGTTYEQYF
>-|TRBD2|TRBJ2-4|TRBV20-1
TGCAGTGCTATAGCGGGAGTGAAACTAGCCAAAAACATTCAGTACTTC
CSAIAGVKLAKNIQYF
>few|-|TRBJ2-7|TRBV3-1
TGTGCCAGCAGCCAAAGGGGCGAGGGGTACGAGCAGTACTTC
CASSQRGEGYEQYF
>few|TRBD1|TRBJ1-6|TRBV20-1
TGCAGTGCTAGCGATACAGGGGACCCCCTCCACTTT
CSASDTGDPLHF
>few|-|TRBJ2-3|TRBV5-1
TGCGCCAGCAGCCTCCGGGACACTGACACAGATACGCAGTATTTT
CASSLRDTDTDTQYF
>-|-|TRBJ1-4|TRBV5-5
TGTGCCAGCAGCGTGGGCGTGGGCCTTGGATATGAAAAACTGTTTTTT
CASSVGVGLGYEKLFF
>few|-|TRBJ1-2|TRBV20-1
TGCAGTGCTAGGAATACAGGGTTCTATGGCTACACCTTC
CSARNTGFYGYTF
>-|-|TRBJ1-2|TRBV4-2
TGTGCCAGCAGCCAAGTAGCCGACAGCTTCTCCTATGGCTACACCTTC
CASSQVADSFSYGYTF
>few|TRBD1|TRBJ1-2|TRBV4-1
TGCGCCAGCAGCCTATCAGGGGGCGCGCACTATGGCTACACCTTC
CASSLSGGAHYGYTF
>few|-|TRBJ1-1|TRBV12-3/TRBV12-4
TGTGCCAGCAGGCCGACATGGAACACTGAAGCTTTCTTT
CASRPTWNTEAFF
>-|-|TRBJ2-1|TRBV5-1
TGCGCCAGCAGCTTGGCTTATCCCTCGGAGCAGTTCTTC
CASSLAYPSEQFF
>few|TRBD2|TRBJ2-5|TRBV12-3/TRBV12-4
TGTGCCAGCAGTTTAGCGGCGGGAGGGACCGGTGAGACCCAGTACTTC
CASSLAAGGTGETQYF
>-|-|TRBJ2-1|TRBV2
TGTGCCAGCAGTGGGGGTAGCGGAATGCAGTTCTTC
CASSGGSGMQFF
>-|TRBD2|TRBJ2-5|TRBV12-3/TRBV12-4
TGTGCCAGCAGTTTGTCCGTAGCGGGAGGGGAATACAGTGAGCAGTACTTC
CASSLSVAGGEYSEQYF
>-|-|TRBJ1-1|TRBV4-2
TGTGCCAGCAGCCAAGAGGGGGGCGGCGGCACTGAAGCTTTCTTT
CASSQEGGGGTEAFF
>many|-|TRBJ2-3|TRBV10-3
TGTGCCAGCGGGAGCACAGATACGCAGTATTTT
CASGSTDTQYF